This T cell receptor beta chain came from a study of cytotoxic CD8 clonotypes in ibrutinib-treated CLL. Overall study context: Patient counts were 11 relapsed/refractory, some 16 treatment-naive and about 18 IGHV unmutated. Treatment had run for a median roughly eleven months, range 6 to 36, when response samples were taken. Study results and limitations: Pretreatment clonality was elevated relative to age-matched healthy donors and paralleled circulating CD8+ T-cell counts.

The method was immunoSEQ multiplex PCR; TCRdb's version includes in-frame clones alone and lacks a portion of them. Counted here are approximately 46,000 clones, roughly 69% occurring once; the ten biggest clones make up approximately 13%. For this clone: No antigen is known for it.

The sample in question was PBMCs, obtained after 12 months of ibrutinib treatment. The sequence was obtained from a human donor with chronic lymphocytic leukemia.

The CDR3 sequence: CSVALLTGGLTEAFF. DNA for the CDR3: TGCAGCGTTGCCCTACTAACAGGGGGGTTAACTGAAGCTTTCTTT. The chain couples TRBV29-1 to TRBJ1-1; 8 bases are shared with TRBD1. The CDR3 covers 15 residues. Germline assignment: CDR1 SQVTM and CDR2 ANQGSEA. Trimming removed 4 bases from V and 5 bases from J; junction bases left unmatched: 12.